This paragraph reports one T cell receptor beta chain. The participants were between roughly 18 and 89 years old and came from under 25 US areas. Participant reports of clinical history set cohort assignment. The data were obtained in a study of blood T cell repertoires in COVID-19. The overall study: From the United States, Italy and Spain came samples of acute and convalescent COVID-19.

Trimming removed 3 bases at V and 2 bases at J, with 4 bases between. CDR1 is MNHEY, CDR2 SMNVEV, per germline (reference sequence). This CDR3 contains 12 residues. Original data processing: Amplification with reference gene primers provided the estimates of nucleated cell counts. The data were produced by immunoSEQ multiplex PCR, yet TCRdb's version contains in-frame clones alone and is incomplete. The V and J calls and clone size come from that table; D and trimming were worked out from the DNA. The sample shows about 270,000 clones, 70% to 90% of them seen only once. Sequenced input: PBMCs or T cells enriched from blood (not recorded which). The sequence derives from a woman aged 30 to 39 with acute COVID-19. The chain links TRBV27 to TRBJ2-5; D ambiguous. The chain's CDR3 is CASSFRQETQYF. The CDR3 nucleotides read TGTGCCAGCAGTTTCAGGCAAGAGACCCAGTACTTC.